This record covers a single T cell receptor beta chain. This sample is drawn from a study of type 1 regulatory T cells. Study information: This in vitro CD4 product, T-allo10, is enriched for Tr1 cells and alloantigen-specific.

TCRdb used MiXCR to reprocess the reads, holding one entry per CDR3 protein. The sample includes over 90,000 distinct CDR3 sequences, 25% to 40% seen only once; the top ten take 2% to 2.5%. The germline V and J ends were trimmed by 2 bases and 2 bases, with 10 bases remaining between them. The CDR3 totals 14 residues. The germline CDR1 and CDR2 sequences are SGHRS and YFSETQ. The sample comprised CD4+ T cells, either the whole sample or a sorted fraction (not recorded which). The receptor's source is a human donor in good health. The chain combines TRBV5-1 with TRBJ2-5, with D possibly TRBD1 on 6 matching bases. This CDR3 reads CASSFQDRQETQYF. The CDR3 nucleotides read TGCGCCAGCAGCTTTCAGGACAGACAAGAGACCCAGTACTTC.